What follows are 30 T cell receptor beta chains derived from one specimen sequenced in a study of beta chain features in type 1 diabetes. Every bit of the isolated RNA underwent reverse transcription, so sequencing read expressed TCRB transcripts. TCRdb's copy holds only in-frame clones and misses some; the assay was immunoSEQ multiplex PCR. The sample consists of 70,000 to 95,000 clones, 30% to 35% of them appearing once. The sample was stem cell memory CD4+ T cells from blood. These receptors all stem from a woman aged 18-29 years in good health.

The table lists this clone with a few counts. The chain combines TRBV6-1 with TRBJ1-1; 7 bases are shared with TRBD1. Germline CDR1 and CDR2: MNHNS and SASEGT. CDR3 size: 14 residues. V trimming: 2 bases; J trimming: 4 bases; junction bases outside the gene matches: 4. DNA of the CDR3: TGTGCCAGCAGTGAACAGGGGGGAAGCACTGAAGCTTTCTTT. Translating gives CASSEQGGSTEAFF.

This chain links TRBV6-1 with TRBJ1-4; 7 nucleotides match TRBD1. Germline assignment: CDR1 MNHNS and CDR2 SASEGT. The CDR3 is 15 amino acids. The J segment lost 8 bases and the V segment lost 1 base, leaving 7 bases of the junction unmatched. The DNA of the CDR3 is TGTGCCAGCAGTGAAGTGCAGGGGGATAAGGAAAAACTGTTTTTT. Protein sequence: CASSEVQGDKEKLFF.

The chain uses TRBV5-1 and TRBJ2-1; TRBD2 matches 12 bases. With 0 bases clipped from V and 6 bases from J, the junction kept 4 bases outside the gene matches. Germline CDR1 SGHRS, CDR2 YFSETQ. The CDR3 is made up of 16 amino acids. As DNA, the CDR3 is TGCGCCAGCAGCTTGGAGTCTAGCGGGAGGGCCAATGAGCAGTTCTTC. The encoded protein is CASSLESSGRANEQFF. The full variable domain, with the rest looked up from reference TRBV5-1 and TRBJ2-1, is KAGVTQTPRYLIKTRGQQVTLSCSPISGHRSVSWYQQTPGQGLQFLFEYFSETQRNKGNFPGRFSGRQFSNSRSEMNVSTLELGDSALYLCASSLESSGRANEQFFGPGTRLTVL.

The CDR3 loop reads CASSRDWSKIYEQYF. In nucleotides, the CDR3 is TGCGCCAGCAGCAGGGACTGGTCGAAGATCTACGAGCAGTACTTC. This chain links TRBV5-1 with TRBJ2-5, with a possible D match to TRBD2 (6 bases). The J call may be in error: the DNA end matches TRBJ2-7 better. In germline, CDR1 is SGHRS, CDR2 YFSETQ. The CDR3 is made up of 15 amino acids.

The V call is TRBV19, the J call TRBJ1-1; the match to TRBD1 covers 9 bases. Germline loops: CDR1 LNHDA, CDR2 SQIVND (reference sequence). The CDR3 sequence is 13 residues long. V trimming: 8 bases; J trimming: 5 bases; junction bases outside the gene matches: 6. CDR3 sequence reads: CASYRGRETEAFF. As DNA, the CDR3 is TGTGCCAGTTACAGGGGGCGCGAGACTGAAGCTTTCTTT.

CDR3 protein: CASSPGQGIQETQYF. CDR3 in DNA: TGTGCCAGCAGCCCCGGACAGGGTATACAAGAGACCCAGTACTTC. V and J are TRBV7-9 and TRBJ2-5; 8 bases match TRBD1. Germline CDR1 reads SEHNR; CDR2 reads FQNEAQ (reference sequence). This CDR3 is built from 15 residues. V shed 5 bases and J 2 bases; nucleotides not matched to a gene: 7.

The chain is built from TRBV19 and TRBJ1-5; the D is unclear. Germline values: CDR1 LNHDA, CDR2 SQIVND (reference sequence). Trimming shortened V by 6 bases and J by 0 bases, and 9 bases separated the two germline ends. The CDR3 covers 14 residues. CDR3 DNA sequence: TGTGCCAGTAGCTCCCGGGGTAGCAATCAGCCCCAGCATTTT. Its protein is CASSSRGSNQPQHF.

A few counts support this clone. This chain connects TRBV6-5 to TRBJ1-5, with D possibly being TRBD1 (5 bases). Trimming left V 6 bases short and J 5 bases short, with 11 bases between. From germline, CDR1 is MNHEY and CDR2 SVGAGI. The CDR3 length is 13 residues. The CDR3, as DNA: TGTGCCAGCAGAGGGGAAGGGGATCAGCCCCAGCATTTT. Encoded protein: CASRGEGDQPQHF.

The chain carries TRBV6-5 and TRBJ2-7; 9 bases are shared with TRBD2. Germline CDR1 MNHEY, CDR2 SVGAGI. The V segment lost 9 bases and the J segment 4 bases; nucleotides outside the gene matches: 7. There are 13 residues in the CDR3. CDR3 region: CASHSGGSYEQYF. DNA of the CDR3: TGTGCCAGTCATAGCGGGGGATCATACGAGCAGTACTTC.

A few counts support this clone. The V call is TRBV4-1, the J call TRBJ1-5; TRBD1 matches at 8 bases. The CDR3 is 15 residues long. With 3 bases clipped from V and 3 bases from J, the junction kept 4 bases outside the gene matches. Germline V CDR1 and CDR2: MGHRA, YSYEKL. CDR3 coding DNA: TGCGCCAGCAGCCAGACAGGGGCCGTCAATCAGCCCCAGCATTTT. Amino acids: CASSQTGAVNQPQHF.

The rearrangement links TRBV7-9 to TRBJ2-7; a weak D match, TRBD2 (5 bases). Germline CDR1 reads SEHNR; CDR2 reads FQNEAQ (reference sequence). CDR3 size: 14 residues. Trimming left V 1 base short and J 7 bases short, with 14 bases between. The CDR3 reads CASSLVGGRSEQYF. The DNA of the CDR3 is TGTGCCAGCAGCTTAGTCGGAGGCCGGAGTGAGCAGTACTTC. Full variable domain (missing parts from reference TRBV7-9 and TRBJ2-7): DTGVSQNPRHKITKRGQNVTFRCDPISEHNRLYWYRQTLGQGPEFLTYFQNEAQLEKSRLLSDRFSAERPKGSFSTLEIQRTEQGDSAMYLCASSLVGGRSEQYFGPGTRLTVT.

The rearrangement joins TRBV4-2 to TRBJ2-7, with 8 bases aligning to TRBD2. Germline V lookup: CDR1 LGHNA, CDR2 YNFKEQ. The CDR3 extends over 17 amino acids. V shed 0 bases, J shed 0 bases, and the junction held 7 bases outside the gene matches. In DNA form, the CDR3 reads TGTGCCAGCAGCCAAGAAGGGTCGAGCGGGAGCTCCTACGAGCAGTACTTC. Translating it yields CASSQEGSSGSSYEQYF.

This clone was recorded a few times. This chain uses TRBV2 with TRBJ2-1, with unresolved D. The CDR3 contains 13 residues. CDR1 is SNHLY and CDR2 is FYNNEI in the germline V gene. V was cut by 1 base and J by 3 bases, with 4 bases left in between. This CDR3 is CASSEGYYNEQFF. CDR3 nucleotide sequence: TGTGCCAGCAGTGAAGGTTACTACAATGAGCAGTTCTTC.

This chain links TRBV5-4 with TRBJ2-5, with D uncertain. The CDR3 spans 15 residues. V shed 3 bases and J shed 1 base, with 13 bases lying between them. Germline V CDR1 and CDR2: SGHNT, YYREEE (reference sequence). The CDR3 spells CASSSPRELQETQYF. Here the CDR3 DNA reads TGTGCCAGCAGCTCCCCCCGAGAGCTCCAAGAGACCCAGTACTTC.

The chain carries TRBV30 and TRBJ2-3, with 8 bases matching TRBD1. Germline V CDR1 and CDR2: GTSNPN, SVGIG (reference sequence). This CDR3 comprises 13 residues. J lost 6 bases, V lost 0 bases, and 2 bases had no gene match. CDR3 amino acids: CAWSVDRGDTQYF. Here the CDR3 DNA reads TGTGCCTGGAGTGTCGACAGGGGCGATACGCAGTATTTT.

This clone was seen a handful of times. The J gene is TRBJ2-5, the V gene TRBV5-1; 11 bases are a match to TRBD1. The junction had 6 bases not matched to a gene; V was cut back by 3 bases and J by 5 bases. This CDR3 contains 15 residues. CDR1 and CDR2 from the germline V gene are SGHRS and YFSETQ. The chain's CDR3 is CASSYGTGGSETQYF. CDR3 sequence (DNA): TGCGCCAGCAGCTATGGGACAGGGGGAAGCGAGACCCAGTACTTC.

There are a few counts of this clone. This chain uses TRBV5-1 with TRBJ2-2; 8 bases match TRBD2. The V and J ends lost 5 bases and 5 bases, in that order; junction bases with no gene match: 5. This CDR3 has 14 residues. Per the germline V gene, CDR1 is SGHRS and CDR2 is YFSETQ. The CDR3 sequence is CASSPGLVTGELFF. The CDR3 DNA is TGCGCCAGCAGTCCGGGACTAGTTACCGGGGAGCTGTTTTTT.

This clone was found a few times. This rearrangement joins TRBV4-1 to TRBJ1-1; no definite D call. The CDR3 consists of 15 residues. V was shortened by 0 bases and J by 4 bases, with 12 bases between the two germline ends. Germline loops: CDR1 MGHRA, CDR2 YSYEKL. In DNA form, the CDR3 reads TGCGCCAGCAGCCAAGAGGTCGTGGGGAGCACTGAAGCTTTCTTT. This encodes CASSQEVVGSTEAFF.

This clone was detected once. The chain links TRBV5-1 to TRBJ2-1, with D hard to call. The V and J ends lost 5 bases and 10 bases respectively, with 10 bases between them. In germline, CDR1 is SGHRS, CDR2 YFSETQ. The CDR3 runs to 11 residues. This CDR3 is CASSGHLEQFF. In nucleotides, the CDR3 is TGCGCCAGCAGTGGCCATTTAGAGCAGTTCTTC.

The gene calls are TRBV2 and TRBJ2-2; the D gene is possibly TRBD1 (6 bases). The CDR3 sequence is 15 residues long. V shed 6 bases and J shed 2 bases, with 13 bases lying between them. Germline loops: CDR1 SNHLY, CDR2 FYNNEI. The CDR3 loop is CASSPRTVNTGELFF. DNA for the CDR3: TGTGCCAGCAGCCCGCGGACAGTTAACACCGGGGAGCTGTTTTTT.

This clone has only a few counts. The J gene is TRBJ1-1, the V gene TRBV30; D remains ambiguous. V lost 1 base and J 13 bases, leaving 13 bases between the germline ends. Germline CDR1 GTSNPN, CDR2 SVGIG (reference sequence). The CDR3 has 11 residues. The CDR3 sequence: CAWSARLRDFF. DNA of the CDR3: TGTGCCTGGAGTGCCCGACTAAGGGATTTCTTT.

This rearrangement joins TRBV4-2 to TRBJ2-7; 7 bases agree with TRBD2. The V gene's germline CDR1 is LGHNA and CDR2 YNFKEQ. This CDR3 contains 15 residues. V lost 1 base and J lost 3; bases outside the gene matches: 6. This chain's CDR3 is CASSQAPSGLYEQYF. DNA of the CDR3: TGTGCCAGCAGCCAAGCCCCTAGCGGTCTCTACGAGCAGTACTTC.

The chain couples TRBV5-8 to TRBJ1-2, with no clear D. Trimming removed 2 bases at V and 2 bases at J, with 10 bases between. This CDR3 is built from 14 residues. Germline V gene data show CDR1 as SGHTS and CDR2 as YDEGEE. The CDR3 DNA is TGTGCCAGCAGCTTAGTTACAGTCAACTATGGCTACACCTTC. This translates into CASSLVTVNYGYTF.

The chain recombines TRBV5-8 with TRBJ1-6, with 9 bases lining up with TRBD1. This CDR3 spans 16 amino acids. Losses at the gene ends were 4 bases for V and 4 bases for J; bases not matched to a gene: 6. Germline CDR1 and CDR2: SGHTS and YDEGEE. DNA of the CDR3: TGTGCCAGCAGCGTCTCCGGGACAGGGTATAATTCACCCCTCCACTTT. As protein: CASSVSGTGYNSPLHF. Full variable domain (outside the CDR3, taken from reference TRBV5-8 and TRBJ1-6): EAGVTQSPTHLIKTRGQQATLRCSPISGHTSVYWYQQALGLGLQFLLWYDEGEERNRGNFPPRFSGRQFPNYSSELNVNALELEDSALYLCASSVSGTGYNSPLHFGNGTRLTVT.

This chain joins TRBV7-8 and TRBJ2-1; 8 bases are a match to TRBD2. Unmatched junction bases numbered 26, after V lost 4 bases and J lost 12 bases. The CDR3 runs 19 residues. Per germline, CDR1 SGHVS and CDR2 FQNEAQ. CDR3 protein: CASSSPPWASGRYTMWQFF. The CDR3 DNA reads TGTGCCAGCAGCTCCCCCCCGTGGGCTAGCGGGCGCTATACAATGTGGCAGTTCTTC. The full variable domain, completed using reference TRBV7-8 and TRBJ2-1, is GAGVSQSPRYKVAKRGQDVALRCDPISGHVSLFWYQQALGQGPEFLTYFQNEAQLDKSGLPSDRFFAERPEGSVSTLKIQRTQQEDSAVYLCASSSPPWASGRYTMWQFFGPGTRLTVL.

This clone was recorded a few times. The V call is TRBV7-9, the J call TRBJ1-2; the match to TRBD1 covers 10 bases. The CDR3 covers 17 residues. The germline gives CDR1 SEHNR, CDR2 FQNEAQ (reference sequence). The V segment lost 2 bases and the J segment 6 bases; nucleotides outside the gene matches: 12. The CDR3 reads CASSLKPGTGEGNGYTF. For the CDR3, the DNA is TGTGCCAGCAGCTTAAAGCCTGGGACAGGGGAGGGGAATGGCTACACCTTC.

V usage is TRBV9 and J usage is TRBJ2-1, with D hard to call. The CDR3 is 14 residues long. The ends were cut back, 4 bases at V and 9 bases at J, with 17 bases in the middle. CDR1 is SGDLS, CDR2 YYNGEE, per germline. The CDR3 is CASSPVMGSGEQFF. CDR3 sequence (DNA): TGTGCCAGCAGCCCAGTCATGGGCTCCGGTGAGCAGTTCTTC.

The CDR3 region has the DNA TGTGCCAGCAGCTTAGGGAGGGCCGGTGGGGCCAACGTCCTGACTTTC. It specifies CASSLGRAGGANVLTF. The chain is built from TRBV7-3 and TRBJ2-6; 7 bases align to TRBD2. CDR1 and CDR2 from the germline V gene are SGHTA and FQGTGA. V dropped 2 bases and J dropped 3; count of bases not matched to a gene: 4. The CDR3 consists of 16 residues.

The V call is TRBV5-1, the J call TRBJ2-7; a weak D match, TRBD1 (6 bases). Germline CDR1 is SGHRS and CDR2 is YFSETQ. The CDR3 spans 16 residues. Deletions cut 0 bases from V and 3 bases from J, with 16 bases between. This CDR3 is CASSLAARTELYEQYF. The CDR3 DNA is TGCGCCAGCAGCTTGGCGGCTAGGACAGAACTCTACGAGCAGTACTTC.

The gene calls are TRBV30 and TRBJ1-1; no clear D. Trimming shortened V by 0 bases and J by 5 bases, and 10 bases separated the two germline ends. Looked up from germline, CDR1 is GTSNPN and CDR2 is SVGIG (reference sequence). CDR3 length equals 13 residues. CDR3 DNA: TGTGCCTGGAGTGTTGGGAGGGAGACTGAAGCTTTCTTT. Its translation: CAWSVGRETEAFF.